This T cell receptor (beta chain) is from a study of CD8+ T cells in alopecia areata. cDNA prepared by RNA extraction and subsequent reverse transcription served as the template for sequencing. Method: immunoSEQ multiplex PCR; TCRdb's copy keeps in-frame clones and lacks some. Of roughly 100,000 clones listed, about nine tenths were seen once; the top ten hold 11%. General study points: Because one nonresponder was included, the link of baseline CD8+ expansion to response is considered uncertain.

Noted treatment: oral pan-JAK inhibitor, 5-10 mg twice daily. Obtained from alopecia areata patients were lesional scalp punch biopsies along with peripheral blood. The V end was cut by 4 bases, the J end by 4 bases, with 16 bases between. From germline, CDR1 is SGHDT and CDR2 YYEEEE. The CDR3 is made up of 15 amino acids. About this clone itself: What it binds is unknown.

The sequence came from a human donor with alopecia areata. Sequences were derived from CD8+ T cells sorted from blood, sampled between weeks 30 and 35, from a patient treated with tofacitinib. The genes are TRBV5-6 and TRBJ2-3; D possibly uses TRBD1 or TRBD2 (5 bases each). CDR3 nucleotide sequence: TGTGCCAGCAGCCCGGGTGGGGGATGGCCAGATACGCAGTATTTT. Protein: CASSPGGGWPDTQYF.